A single sample is the source of the 23 T cell receptor beta chains below, sequenced in a study of shared clonotypes between healthy human individuals. Assay used: immunoSEQ multiplex PCR; TCRdb lists only in-frame clones, some missing. This table has 2 million to 2.5 million clones, around 95% appearing once. The sequencing input was naive CD4+ T cells sorted from blood. Subset reported: CD45RA+ positively selected. The receptor source for this set is a man aged 18 to 35 in good health.

This chain's CDR3 is CASSQGRGQNTEAFF. The CDR3 nucleotides are TGTGCCAGCAGTCAGGGGCGGGGGCAGAACACTGAAGCTTTCTTT. The chain carries TRBV11-2 and TRBJ1-1, with D possibly matching TRBD1 (6 bases). V lost 6 bases to trimming and J lost 1 base, with 15 bases between them. CDR3 length equals 15 residues. Germline V lookup: CDR1 SGHAT, CDR2 FQNNGV.

The V gene is TRBV5-3, the J gene TRBJ1-2; D is uncertain. TRBV5-3 is an ORF for which the function is uncertain. Trimming took 4 bases from V and 0 from J, leaving 7 bases between them. The CDR3 covers 13 residues. Here the CDR3 reads CARSRHPNYGYTF. As DNA, the CDR3 is TGTGCCAGAAGCCGACATCCTAACTATGGCTACACCTTC.

V gene TRBV30 combines with J gene TRBJ2-1, with 11 bases identical to TRBD2. This CDR3 comprises 13 residues. The germline gives CDR1 GTSNPN, CDR2 SVGIG (reference sequence). Unmatched junction bases numbered 5, after V lost 3 bases and J lost 10 bases. CDR3 residues: CAWSVLAGDEQFF. The CDR3 nucleotides read TGTGCCTGGAGCGTACTAGCGGGGGACGAGCAGTTCTTC.

CDR3 nucleotides: TGTGCCAGCAGCCCCAGTTGGGGGAGGAATGAGCAGTTCTTC. This translates into CASSPSWGRNEQFF. V usage is TRBV7-2 and J usage is TRBJ2-1, with a possible D match to TRBD2 (6 bases). V was clipped by 5 bases and J by 7 bases, with 15 bases between them. The CDR3 spans 14 residues. The germline CDR1 and CDR2 sequences are SGHTA and FQGNSA. Full variable domain (missing parts from reference TRBV7-2 and TRBJ2-1): GAGVSQSPSNKVTEKGKDVELRCDPISGHTALYWYRQSLGQGLEFLIYFQGNSAPDKSGLPSDRFSAERTGGSVSTLTIQRTQQEDSAVYLCASSPSWGRNEQFFGPGTRLTVL.

Concerning this clone: Other DNA sequences within the sample encode an identical CDR3. The V and J genes are TRBV5-1 and TRBJ2-3; no clear D gene. V was trimmed by 1 base and J by 2 bases, leaving 8 bases between them. The CDR3 extends over 14 amino acids. The germline V gene has CDR1 SGHRS and CDR2 YFSETQ. The CDR3: CASSLIGDTDTQYF. The CDR3 DNA follows: TGCGCCAGCAGCTTGATCGGAGACACAGATACGCAGTATTTT.

With respect to this clone: Other DNA sequences of this sample code for an identical CDR3. This sequence joins TRBV6-5 and TRBJ2-2; D call uncertain. Trimming pared 2 bases from V and 1 base from J, leaving 2 bases between. The CDR3 is 13 amino acids. CDR1 and CDR2 from the germline V gene are MNHEY and SVGAGI. CDR3 in DNA: TGTGCCAGCAGTTACCTGAACACCGGGGAGCTGTTTTTT. It translates to CASSYLNTGELFF.

The V and J genes are TRBV6-6 and TRBJ1-2; a weak D match, TRBD1 (6 bases). CDR3 length: 13 amino acids. Looked up from germline, CDR1 is MNHNY and CDR2 is SVGAGI (reference sequence). The germline V and J ends were trimmed by 6 bases and 6 bases, with 14 bases remaining between them. Here the CDR3 DNA reads TGTGCCAGCAGGCCGGAGGGGGGGAATGGCTACACCTTC. This sequence encodes CASRPEGGNGYTF.

The rearrangement uses TRBV6-5 and TRBJ2-3, with 7 nucleotides matching TRBD1. This CDR3 region has 12 residues. Germline V gene data show CDR1 as MNHEY and CDR2 as SVGAGI. V lost 2 bases and J lost 12; bases outside the gene matches: 5. Here the CDR3 reads CASSYTGQVQYF. For the CDR3, the DNA is TGTGCCAGCAGTTACACAGGACAGGTTCAGTATTTT.

This chain joins TRBV6-5 and TRBJ2-3; the D gene is possibly TRBD1 (6 bases). CDR3 length: 16 amino acids. Between the trimmed V and J ends, which lost 4 bases and 3 bases, there was a span of 17 bases. CDR1 is MNHEY and CDR2 is SVGAGI in the germline V gene. In DNA form, the CDR3 reads TGTGCCAGCAGTTCTAGAACAGGGCCGCAGACAGATACGCAGTATTTT. This gives the protein CASSSRTGPQTDTQYF.

This chain uses TRBV7-2 with TRBJ2-7, with 16 bases matching TRBD2. Trimming cost V 5 bases and J 3 bases; bases outside gene matches: 4. In germline, CDR1 is SGHTA, CDR2 FQGNSA. The CDR3 length is 16 residues. The CDR3 DNA reads TGTGCCAGCAGCCGGGGACTAGCGGGAGGGAACTACGAGCAGTACTTC. Translation gives CASSRGLAGGNYEQYF. The full variable domain, with the rest looked up from reference TRBV7-2 and TRBJ2-7, is GAGVSQSPSNKVTEKGKDVELRCDPISGHTALYWYRQSLGQGLEFLIYFQGNSAPDKSGLPSDRFSAERTGGSVSTLTIQRTQQEDSAVYLCASSRGLAGGNYEQYFGPGTRLTVT.

The chain links TRBV7-9 to TRBJ1-4; a weak D match, TRBD1 (6 bases). Trimming stripped 5 bases from V and 7 bases from J, with 14 bases between. This CDR3 has 14 amino acids. Germline CDR1 reads SEHNR; CDR2 reads FQNEAQ (reference sequence). CDR3 amino acids: CASSLGAQSEKLFF. The CDR3 region has the DNA TGTGCCAGCAGCCTGGGGGCGCAGAGTGAAAAACTGTTTTTT.

This chain connects TRBV30 to TRBJ1-5, with D perhaps TRBD1 (5 bases). CDR3 size: 13 residues. The germline V and J ends were trimmed by 7 bases and 7 bases, with 17 bases remaining between them. Per germline, CDR1 GTSNPN and CDR2 SVGIG (reference sequence). The CDR3 sequence is CAFQAGDGQPQHF. DNA for the CDR3: TGTGCCTTCCAAGCGGGGGATGGCCAGCCCCAGCATTTT.

As DNA, the CDR3 is TGTGCCACCAATAGCGCCCTTCAACCTTACAATGAGCAGTTCTTC. Protein sequence: CATNSALQPYNEQFF. The chain uses TRBV15 and TRBJ2-1; tentatively, D is TRBD2 (5 bases). The V gene lost 7 bases and the J gene lost 4 bases, with 17 bases spanning the gap. CDR1 is LNHNV and CDR2 is YYDKDF in the germline V gene (reference sequence). The CDR3 is 15 residues long.

CDR3 protein: CASSQDHNEQFF. CDR3 sequence (DNA): TGTGCCAGCAGTCAGGATCACAATGAGCAGTTCTTC. The J gene is TRBJ2-1, the V gene TRBV6-5; D gene ambiguous. The CDR3 is 12 residues long. With 5 bases removed from V and 5 bases from J, the gap between germline ends came to 7 bases. Germline V gives CDR1 MNHEY, CDR2 SVGAGI.

A note on this clone: The same CDR3 is also encoded by other DNA sequences in this sample. The gene calls are TRBV6-5 and TRBJ1-3; D is uncertain. Germline CDR1 is MNHEY and CDR2 is SVGAGI. V was cut by 3 bases and J by 0 bases, with 9 bases left in between. The CDR3 contains 15 residues. The CDR3: CASSYSGASGNTIYF. CDR3 nucleotide sequence: TGTGCCAGCAGTTATTCAGGTGCCTCTGGAAACACCATATATTTT.

The chain uses TRBV7-9 and TRBJ2-1; the match to TRBD2 covers 9 bases. After removal of 5 bases from V and 5 bases from J, the junction contained 19 bases not matched to a gene. The CDR3 has 19 residues. CDR1 is SEHNR, CDR2 FQNEAQ, per germline (reference sequence). Written as DNA, the CDR3 is TGTGCCAGCAGCGCCGTCTTGGGTTCGGTTAGCGGGAGACACAATGAGCAGTTCTTC. It encodes CASSAVLGSVSGRHNEQFF.

The chain carries TRBV30 and TRBJ2-3, with 12 bases lining up with TRBD2. The germline V gene encodes CDR1 GTSNPN and CDR2 SVGIG (reference sequence). The CDR3 loop spans 14 amino acids. V was pared by 5 bases and J by 0 bases, with 0 bases of the junction left unmatched. In nucleotides, the CDR3 is TGTGCCTGGGGGACTAGCGGGAGCACAGATACGCAGTATTTT. This encodes CAWGTSGSTDTQYF.

This chain links TRBV7-8 with TRBJ1-2, with D maybe TRBD1 (5 bases). The CDR3 runs to 15 residues. Germline assignment: CDR1 SGHVS and CDR2 FQNEAQ. Trimming left V 0 bases short and J 8 bases short, with 16 bases between. The CDR3 is CASSLAGTGSLGYTF. CDR3 bases: TGTGCCAGCAGCTTAGCGGGGACCGGGAGTTTGGGCTACACCTTC.

This clone was detected a few times. The chain carries TRBV6-5 and TRBJ1-2, with 7 positions matching TRBD1. The CDR3 covers 14 residues. In germline, CDR1 is MNHEY, CDR2 SVGAGI. V was pared by 2 bases and J by 7 bases, with 7 bases of the junction left unmatched. The DNA for the CDR3 is TGTGCCAGCAGTTACGGGACAGCCTTCGGTGGCTACACCTTC. Translated, it gives CASSYGTAFGGYTF.

The CDR3 DNA reads as TGTGCCAGCAGCCGGATCTCGAACACTGAAGCTTTCTTT. Translating gives CASSRISNTEAFF. V gene TRBV28 combines with J gene TRBJ1-1; no clear D. This CDR3 has 13 residues. Germline assignment: CDR1 MDHEN and CDR2 SYDVKM. Trimming pared 6 bases from V and 1 base from J, leaving 9 bases between.

To note about this clone: The same CDR3 also results from other DNA sequences found in this sample. The gene calls are TRBV7-9 and TRBJ2-1; D perhaps matches TRBD2 (6 bases). The germline V gene encodes CDR1 SEHNR and CDR2 FQNEAQ (reference sequence). Trimming pared 5 bases from V and 0 bases from J, leaving 11 bases between. This CDR3 has 15 amino acids. The CDR3 here is CASSLDGSSYNEQFF. CDR3 coding DNA: TGTGCCAGCAGCCTCGACGGGAGCTCCTACAATGAGCAGTTCTTC.

The chain uses TRBV6-5 and TRBJ1-5; D remains unclear. CDR1 is MNHEY and CDR2 is SVGAGI in the germline V gene. The CDR3 totals 13 residues. Trimming removed 3 bases at V and 8 bases at J, with 11 bases between. The CDR3 DNA follows: TGTGCCAGCAGTTATACCCAGTGGGAGCCCCAGCATTTT. This codes for CASSYTQWEPQHF.

On this clone itself: Other DNA sequences in the sample encode the same CDR3. This sequence joins TRBV9 and TRBJ2-1, with TRBD1 matching over 9 bases. The germline CDR1 and CDR2 sequences are SGDLS and YYNGEE. The CDR3 extends over 15 amino acids. Trimming took 0 bases from V and 4 from J; bases not matched to a gene: 2. CDR3 in amino acids: CASSVEGTGYNEQFF. CDR3 coding DNA: TGTGCCAGCAGCGTAGAGGGGACAGGGTACAATGAGCAGTTCTTC.